This T cell receptor (beta chain) was sequenced in a study of early stage breast cancer tumors. Across the study: Most invasive tumors, twelve of 16, were ER+/PR+/HER2-.

V lost 1 base, J lost 2 bases, and 7 bases lay in between. Germline V gene data show CDR1 as SGHTA and CDR2 as FQGNSA. The CDR3 is made up of 14 amino acids. Sequencing was performed with immunoSEQ multiplex PCR; in TCRdb, only in-frame clones are kept and a portion is missing. The table records around 53,000 clones, 75% to 95% of them present only once. This TCR derives from a person aged 70 to 85 with breast cancer. The sequenced material came from blood. This sequence joins TRBV7-2 and TRBJ2-3; the D is unclear. The CDR3 DNA is TGTGCCAGCAGCTTAGGTCTATTCACAGATACGCAGTATTTT. This codes for CASSLGLFTDTQYF. The full variable domain, its missing parts supplied by reference TRBV7-2 and TRBJ2-3, is GAGVSQSPSNKVTEKGKDVELRCDPISGHTALYWYRQSLGQGLEFLIYFQGNSAPDKSGLPSDRFSAERTGGSVSTLTIQRTQQEDSAVYLCASSLGLFTDTQYFGPGTRLTVL.